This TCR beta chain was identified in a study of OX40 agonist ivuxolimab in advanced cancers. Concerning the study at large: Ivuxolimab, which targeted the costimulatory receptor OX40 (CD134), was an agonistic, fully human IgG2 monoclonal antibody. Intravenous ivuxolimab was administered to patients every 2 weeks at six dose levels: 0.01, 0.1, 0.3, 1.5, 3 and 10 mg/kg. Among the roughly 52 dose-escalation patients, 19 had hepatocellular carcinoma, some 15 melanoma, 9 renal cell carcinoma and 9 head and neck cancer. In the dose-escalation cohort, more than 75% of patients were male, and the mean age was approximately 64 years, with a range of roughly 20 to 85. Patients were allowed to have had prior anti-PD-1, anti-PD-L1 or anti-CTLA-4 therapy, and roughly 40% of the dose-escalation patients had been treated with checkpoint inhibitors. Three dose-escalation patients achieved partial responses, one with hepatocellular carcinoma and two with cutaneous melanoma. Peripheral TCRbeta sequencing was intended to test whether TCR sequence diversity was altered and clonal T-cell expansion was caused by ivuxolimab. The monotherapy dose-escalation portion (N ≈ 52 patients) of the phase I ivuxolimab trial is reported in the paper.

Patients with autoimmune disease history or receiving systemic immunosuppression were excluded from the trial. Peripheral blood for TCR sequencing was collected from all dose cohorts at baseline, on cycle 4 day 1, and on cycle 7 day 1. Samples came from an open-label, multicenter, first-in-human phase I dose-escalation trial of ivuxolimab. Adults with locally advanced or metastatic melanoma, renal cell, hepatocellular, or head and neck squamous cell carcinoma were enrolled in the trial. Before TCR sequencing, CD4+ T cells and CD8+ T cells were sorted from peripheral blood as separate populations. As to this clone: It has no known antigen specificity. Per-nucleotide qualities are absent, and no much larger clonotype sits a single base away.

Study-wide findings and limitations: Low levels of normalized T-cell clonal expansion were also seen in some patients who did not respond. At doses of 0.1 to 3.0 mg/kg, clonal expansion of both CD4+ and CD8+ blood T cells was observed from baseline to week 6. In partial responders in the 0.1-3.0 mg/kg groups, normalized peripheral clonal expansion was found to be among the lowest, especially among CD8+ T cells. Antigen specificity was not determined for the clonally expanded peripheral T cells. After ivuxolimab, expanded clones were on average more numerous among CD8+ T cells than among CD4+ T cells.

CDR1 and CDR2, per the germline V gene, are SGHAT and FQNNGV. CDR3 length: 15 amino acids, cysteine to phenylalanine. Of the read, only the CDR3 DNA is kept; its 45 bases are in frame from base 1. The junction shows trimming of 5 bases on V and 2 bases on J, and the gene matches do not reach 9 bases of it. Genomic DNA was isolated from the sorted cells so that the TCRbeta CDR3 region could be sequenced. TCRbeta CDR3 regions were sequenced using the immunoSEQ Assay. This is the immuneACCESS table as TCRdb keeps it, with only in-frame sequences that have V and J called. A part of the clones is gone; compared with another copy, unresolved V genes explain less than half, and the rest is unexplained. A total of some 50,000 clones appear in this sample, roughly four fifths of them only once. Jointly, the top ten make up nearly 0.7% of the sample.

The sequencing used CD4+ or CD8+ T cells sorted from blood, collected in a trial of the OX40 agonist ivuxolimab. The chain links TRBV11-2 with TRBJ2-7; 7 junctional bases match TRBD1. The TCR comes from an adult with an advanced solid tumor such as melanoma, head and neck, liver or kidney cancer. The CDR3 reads CASSPLGTATYEQYF. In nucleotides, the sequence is TGTGCCAGCAGCCCCCTGGGGACAGCAACCTACGAGCAGTACTTC.